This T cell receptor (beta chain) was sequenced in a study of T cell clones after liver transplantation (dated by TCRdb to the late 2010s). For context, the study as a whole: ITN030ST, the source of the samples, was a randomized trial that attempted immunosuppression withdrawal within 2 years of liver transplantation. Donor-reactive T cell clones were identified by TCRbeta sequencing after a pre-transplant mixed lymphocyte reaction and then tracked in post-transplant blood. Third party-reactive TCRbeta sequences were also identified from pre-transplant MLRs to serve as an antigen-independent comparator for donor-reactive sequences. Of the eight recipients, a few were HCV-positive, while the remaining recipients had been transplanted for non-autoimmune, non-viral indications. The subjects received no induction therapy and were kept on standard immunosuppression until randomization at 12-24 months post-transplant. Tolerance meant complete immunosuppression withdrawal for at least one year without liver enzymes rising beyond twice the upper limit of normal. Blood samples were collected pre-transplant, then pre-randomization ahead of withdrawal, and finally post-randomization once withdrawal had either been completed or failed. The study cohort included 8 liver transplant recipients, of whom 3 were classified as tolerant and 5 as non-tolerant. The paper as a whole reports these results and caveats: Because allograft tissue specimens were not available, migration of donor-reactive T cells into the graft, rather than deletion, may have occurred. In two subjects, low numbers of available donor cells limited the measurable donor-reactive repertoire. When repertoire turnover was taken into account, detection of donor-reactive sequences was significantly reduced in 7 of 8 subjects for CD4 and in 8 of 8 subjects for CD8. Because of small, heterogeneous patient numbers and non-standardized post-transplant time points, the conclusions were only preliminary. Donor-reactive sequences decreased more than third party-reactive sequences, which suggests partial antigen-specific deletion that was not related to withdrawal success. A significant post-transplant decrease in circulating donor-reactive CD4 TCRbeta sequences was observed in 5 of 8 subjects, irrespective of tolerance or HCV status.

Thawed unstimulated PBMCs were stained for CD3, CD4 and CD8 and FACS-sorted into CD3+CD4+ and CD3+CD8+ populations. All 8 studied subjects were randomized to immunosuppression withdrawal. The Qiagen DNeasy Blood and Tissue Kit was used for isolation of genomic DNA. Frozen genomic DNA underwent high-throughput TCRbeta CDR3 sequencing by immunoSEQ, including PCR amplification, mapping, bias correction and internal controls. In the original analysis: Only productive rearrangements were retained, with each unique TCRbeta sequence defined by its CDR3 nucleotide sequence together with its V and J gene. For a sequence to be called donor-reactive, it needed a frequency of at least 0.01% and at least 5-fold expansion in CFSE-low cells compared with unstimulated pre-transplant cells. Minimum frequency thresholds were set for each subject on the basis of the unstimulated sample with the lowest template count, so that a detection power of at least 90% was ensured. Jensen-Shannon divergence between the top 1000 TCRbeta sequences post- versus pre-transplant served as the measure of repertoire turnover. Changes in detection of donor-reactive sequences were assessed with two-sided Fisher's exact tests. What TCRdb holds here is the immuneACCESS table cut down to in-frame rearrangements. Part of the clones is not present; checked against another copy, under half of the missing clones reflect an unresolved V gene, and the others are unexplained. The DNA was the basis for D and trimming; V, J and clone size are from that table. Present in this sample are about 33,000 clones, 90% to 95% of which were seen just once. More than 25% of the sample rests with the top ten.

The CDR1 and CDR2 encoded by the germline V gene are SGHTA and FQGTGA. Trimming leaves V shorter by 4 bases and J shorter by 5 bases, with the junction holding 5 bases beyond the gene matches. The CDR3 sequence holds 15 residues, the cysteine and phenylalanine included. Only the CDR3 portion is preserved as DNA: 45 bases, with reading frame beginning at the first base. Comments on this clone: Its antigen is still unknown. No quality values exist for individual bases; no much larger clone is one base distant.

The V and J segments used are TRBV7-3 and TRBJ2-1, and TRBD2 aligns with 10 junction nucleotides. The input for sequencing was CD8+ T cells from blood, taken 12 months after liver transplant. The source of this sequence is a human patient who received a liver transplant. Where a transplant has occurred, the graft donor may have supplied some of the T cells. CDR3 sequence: CASSSSSGSHNEQFF. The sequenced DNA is TGTGCCAGCAGCTCCTCTAGCGGGAGCCACAATGAGCAGTTCTTC.